Below are 7 T cell receptor beta chains sequenced from a single sample in a study of response to subunit inactivated influenza vaccine. One entry per CDR3 protein, called by TCRdb with MiXCR from the RT-PCR reads. This sample has about 570,000 distinct CDR3 sequences, with around 10% found just once. This same sample was also taken into another study, of T cells expressing NK-cell markers. Per that study: A 5'RACE template switching approach incorporating UMIs was used to make TCR beta cDNA.

Sample: PBMCs from blood, taken on the day of vaccination. All receptors derive from a man aged 50 or older who received an inactivated influenza vaccine.

The rearrangement links TRBV20-1 to TRBJ2-7; 7 bases fit TRBD1. After removal of 0 bases from V and 3 bases from J, the junction contained 5 bases not matched to a gene. The CDR3 length is 14 residues. Germline assignment: CDR1 DFQATT and CDR2 SNEGSKA (reference sequence). CDR3 coding DNA: TGCAGTGCTAGAGACGGACAGGCCGTCTACGAGCAGTACTTC. Its translation is CSARDGQAVYEQYF.

This clonotype was seen ten or more times. The chain couples TRBV28 to TRBJ2-7; a possible D gene is TRBD1 (6 bases). Trimming pared 2 bases from V and 0 bases from J, leaving 11 bases between. This CDR3 is built from 15 residues. The germline CDR1 and CDR2 sequences are MDHEN and SYDVKM. CDR3 coding DNA: TGTGCCAGCAGTTTAATCGGACAGAGCTCCTACGAGCAGTACTTC. This encodes CASSLIGQSSYEQYF.

V is TRBV20-1 and J is TRBJ2-5; D is perhaps TRBD1 (6 bases). CDR1 is DFQATT and CDR2 is SNEGSKA in the germline V gene (reference sequence). This CDR3 is built from 12 residues. Trimming removed 3 bases from V and 5 bases from J, with 10 bases in between. DNA of the CDR3: TGCAGTGCTAGTAAGGGGGTGGAGACCCAGTACTTC. It is translated as CSASKGVETQYF.

The chain employs TRBV4-1 and TRBJ2-3; 7 bases line up with TRBD2. The ends lost 1 base at V and 3 bases at J; junction bases unmatched: 10. The germline V gene encodes CDR1 MGHRA and CDR2 YSYEKL. The CDR3 consists of 17 residues. CDR3 DNA sequence: TGCGCCAGCAGCCAAGGATCTCTAGCGGCTGGGACAGATACGCAGTATTTT. Encoded protein: CASSQGSLAAGTDTQYF.

The genes are TRBV10-2 and TRBJ2-7; D not certain. The CDR3 sequence is 12 residues long. CDR1 is WSHSY and CDR2 is SAAADI in the germline V gene. Trimming removed 5 bases at V and 5 bases at J, with 10 bases between. The CDR3 coding sequence is TGCGCCAGCAGTACAACTTTCGACGAGCAGTACTTC. Encoded protein: CASSTTFDEQYF.

This clonotype was observed a few times. This chain joins TRBV5-1 and TRBJ2-1; 7 bases fit TRBD2. Trimming at V came to 6 bases and at J to 12 bases, leaving 12 bases not matched to a gene. Germline CDR1 and CDR2: SGHRS and YFSETQ. The CDR3 length is 13 residues. CDR3 sequence: CASTSVGLPRQFF. In DNA, the CDR3 is TGCGCCAGCACCTCCGTGGGACTACCTAGGCAGTTCTTC.

The chain uses TRBV5-1 and TRBJ2-3; 8 nucleotides agree with TRBD2. Losses at the gene ends were 4 bases for V and 4 bases for J; bases not matched to a gene: 8. The V gene's germline CDR1 is SGHRS and CDR2 YFSETQ. CDR3 size: 15 residues. CDR3 amino acids: CASSNSGNGADTQYF. The CDR3 nucleotides are TGCGCCAGCAGCAATAGCGGGAACGGGGCAGATACGCAGTATTTT.